This T cell receptor (beta chain) was captured by sequencing in a study of blood T cell repertoires in COVID-19. Germline V gene sequence: CDR1 KGHDR, CDR2 SFDVKD. V was trimmed by 4 bases and J by 8 bases, leaving 11 bases between them. The CDR3 is 13 amino acids. Methods used by the authors: Estimation of nucleated cell counts was performed using reference gene primer amplification. TCRdb's copy holds only in-frame clones and misses some; the assay was immunoSEQ multiplex PCR. From that table come the V and J calls and clone size; the DNA was used to work out D and trimming. Of about 310,000 clones detected, around 91% appear once; the ten largest clones hold approximately 9.4%. Which cohort a participant joined came from the clinical history participants gave. What the recovered Cohort 3 donors had was two negative PCRs, clearance, or symptom resolution.

The genes are TRBV24-1 and TRBJ2-1; D possibly corresponds to TRBD1 (5 bases). The TCR originated in a woman aged 40 to 50 who had recovered from COVID-19. The sample comprised PBMCs or T cells enriched from blood (not recorded which). This CDR3 is CATSELRGYEQFF. The CDR3 region has the DNA TGTGCCACCAGTGAACTAAGGGGCTATGAGCAGTTCTTC.